Listed below are T cell receptor beta chains from one sample, sequenced in a study of spatial heterogeneity in lung cancer. One entry per CDR3 protein results from TCRdb running MiXCR on the 5' RACE reads. The data show 20,000 to 25,000 distinct CDR3 sequences, over 4.5% seen once. The sequenced sample was PBMCs, obtained at surgery. Receptor source: a male donor with early-stage non-small cell lung cancer. Both conserved end residues are part of each CDR3. The D gene is left open where the match is weak. Expanded clones are given a class, and other clones once, few, many or no size at all.

v_gene: TRBV12-3/TRBV12-4
j_gene: TRBJ2-2
abundance: many
d_gene: TRBD1
CDR3nt: TGTGCCAGCAGGGGGACAGGGGAAGCCACCGGGGAGCTGTTTTTT
CDR3aa: CASRGTGEATGELFF

v_gene: TRBV3-1
j_gene: TRBJ2-7
abundance: many
d_gene: .
CDR3nt: TGTGCCAGCAGCCCCCCGTCCTCCTACGAGCAGTACTTC
CDR3aa: CASSPPSSYEQYF

v_gene: TRBV3-1
j_gene: TRBJ2-7
abundance: .
d_gene: TRBD1
CDR3nt: TGTGCCAGCAGCCCACAACCCCAGACAGGGGCCTACGAGCAGTACTTC
CDR3aa: CASSPQPQTGAYEQYF

v_gene: TRBV7-9
j_gene: TRBJ2-3
abundance: many
d_gene: .
CDR3nt: TGTGCCAGCAGCTTAGGTAGGGGCCCAGATACGCAGTATTTT
CDR3aa: CASSLGRGPDTQYF

v_gene: TRBV9
j_gene: TRBJ1-5
abundance: many
d_gene: .
CDR3nt: TGTGCCAGCAGCGTATGGGCAGAAAATCAGCCCCAGCATTTT
CDR3aa: CASSVWAENQPQHF

v_gene: TRBV18
j_gene: TRBJ2-1
abundance: .
d_gene: .
CDR3nt: TGTGCCAATTGCCAATCCAGGGTCCCGAACTACAATGAGCAGTTCTTC
CDR3aa: CANCQSRVPNYNEQFF

v_gene: TRBV29-1
j_gene: TRBJ2-1
abundance: many
d_gene: .
CDR3nt: TGCAGCGTTGTAAAGGCAGGGTCCAATGAGCAGTTCTTC
CDR3aa: CSVVKAGSNEQFF

v_gene: TRBV29-1
j_gene: TRBJ2-1
abundance: few
d_gene: TRBD2
CDR3nt: TGCAGCGTTGAGGCTAGCGGGGCCTATGAGCAGTTCTTC
CDR3aa: CSVEASGAYEQFF

v_gene: TRBV29-1
j_gene: TRBJ2-5
abundance: few
d_gene: .
CDR3nt: TGCGCGGGGGCCACCGAAGGCCAAGAGACCCAGTACTTC
CDR3aa: CAGATEGQETQYF

v_gene: TRBV2
j_gene: TRBJ1-5
abundance: many
d_gene: TRBD1
CDR3nt: TGTGCCAGCAGTAAGGACAGGGCAAATCAGCCCCAGCATTTT
CDR3aa: CASSKDRANQPQHF

v_gene: TRBV14
j_gene: TRBJ1-1
abundance: many
d_gene: .
CDR3nt: TGTGCCAGCAGCCAACGCGGAGGCGGGAACACTGAAGCTTTCTTT
CDR3aa: CASSQRGGGNTEAFF

v_gene: TRBV19
j_gene: TRBJ1-2
abundance: .
d_gene: TRBD1
CDR3nt: TGTGCCACCACAAACGGCCAAGGGGGCGATGGCTACACCTTC
CDR3aa: CATTNGQGGDGYTF

v_gene: TRBV24-1
j_gene: TRBJ2-3
abundance: many
d_gene: .
CDR3nt: TGTGCCACCAGGGCATTAGGGACAGATACGCAGTATTTT
CDR3aa: CATRALGTDTQYF